The clone carrying this TCR beta chain has a count of ten or more. No antigen is known for it. TCRdb independently ran MiXCR on the RT-PCR reads; one entry per CDR3 protein. The data contain roughly 460,000 distinct CDR3 sequences, approximately 11% of them singletons. Germline lookup yields CDR1 SEHNR and CDR2 FQNEAQ (reference sequence). The V end lost 2 bases, the J end lost 5 bases, and 9 bases lay between the germline ends. The CDR3 covers 13 residues. This specimen belongs to a study of response to subunit inactivated influenza vaccine. General observations from the study: Each seasonal flu vaccination may recruit only limited new T cells, authors suggested.

This receptor was identified in a man in his fifties who received an inactivated influenza vaccine. The rearrangement joins TRBV7-9 to TRBJ2-5, with D possibly TRBD1 on 6 matching bases. The sample in question was PBMCs from blood, obtained roughly 46 days after vaccination. The CDR3 protein is CASSLNRVETQYF. CDR3 DNA: TGTGCCAGCAGCTTAAACAGGGTTGAGACCCAGTACTTC.